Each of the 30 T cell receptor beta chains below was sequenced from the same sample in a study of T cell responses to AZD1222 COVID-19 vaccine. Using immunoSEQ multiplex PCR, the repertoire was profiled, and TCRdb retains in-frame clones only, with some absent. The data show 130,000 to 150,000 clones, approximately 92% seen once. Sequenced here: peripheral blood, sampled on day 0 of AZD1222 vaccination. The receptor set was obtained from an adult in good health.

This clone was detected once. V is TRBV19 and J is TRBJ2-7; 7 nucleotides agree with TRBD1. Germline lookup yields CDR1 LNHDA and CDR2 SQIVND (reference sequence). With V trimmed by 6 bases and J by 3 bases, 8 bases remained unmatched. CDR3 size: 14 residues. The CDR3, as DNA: TGTGCCAGTAGCGCATGGGACAGCCTCTACGAGCAGTACTTC. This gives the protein CASSAWDSLYEQYF.

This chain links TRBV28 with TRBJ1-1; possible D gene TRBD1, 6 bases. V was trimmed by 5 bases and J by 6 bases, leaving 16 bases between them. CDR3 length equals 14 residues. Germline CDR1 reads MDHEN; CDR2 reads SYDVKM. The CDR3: CASSPRRGAPEAFF. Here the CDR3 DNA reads TGTGCCAGCAGTCCCCGTAGGGGGGCCCCTGAAGCTTTCTTT. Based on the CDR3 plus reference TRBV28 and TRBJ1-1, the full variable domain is DVKVTQSSRYLVKRTGEKVFLECVQDMDHENMFWYRQDPGLGLRLIYFSYDVKMKEKGDIPEGYSVSREKKERFSLILESASTNQTSMYLCASSPRRGAPEAFFGQGTRLTVV.

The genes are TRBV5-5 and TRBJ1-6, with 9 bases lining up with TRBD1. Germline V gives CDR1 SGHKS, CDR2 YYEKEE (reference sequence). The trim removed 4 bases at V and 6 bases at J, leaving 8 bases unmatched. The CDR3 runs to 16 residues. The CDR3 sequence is CASSGGTGFGNSPLHF. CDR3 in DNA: TGTGCCAGCAGCGGGGGGACAGGGTTCGGTAATTCACCCCTCCACTTT.

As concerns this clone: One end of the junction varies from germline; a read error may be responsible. CDR3 sequence (DNA): TGTGCCAGCAGCCTAGGTCTTCGGGGCCCTCCCTCCCACGAGCAGTACTTC. Amino acid sequence: CASSLGLRGPPSHEQYF. The V call is TRBV7-6, the J call TRBJ2-7; D possibly matches TRBD1 or TRBD2 (5 bases each). The CDR3 is 17 amino acids. The germline CDR1 and CDR2 sequences are SGHVS and FNYEAQ.

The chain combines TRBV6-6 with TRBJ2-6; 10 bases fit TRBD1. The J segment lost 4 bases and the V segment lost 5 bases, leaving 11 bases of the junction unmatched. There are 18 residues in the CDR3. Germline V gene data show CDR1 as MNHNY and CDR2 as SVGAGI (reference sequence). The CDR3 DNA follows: TGTGCCAGCAGTCGGAATCCGGGACAGGGGTACGGGGCCAACGTCCTGACTTTC. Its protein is CASSRNPGQGYGANVLTF.

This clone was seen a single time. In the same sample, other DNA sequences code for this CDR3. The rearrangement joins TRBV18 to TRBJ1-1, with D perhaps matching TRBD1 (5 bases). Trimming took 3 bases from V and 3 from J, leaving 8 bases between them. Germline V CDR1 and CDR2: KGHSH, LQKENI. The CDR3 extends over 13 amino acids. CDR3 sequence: CASSPSRDTEAFF. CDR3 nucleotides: TGTGCCAGCTCACCGAGCAGGGACACTGAAGCTTTCTTT.

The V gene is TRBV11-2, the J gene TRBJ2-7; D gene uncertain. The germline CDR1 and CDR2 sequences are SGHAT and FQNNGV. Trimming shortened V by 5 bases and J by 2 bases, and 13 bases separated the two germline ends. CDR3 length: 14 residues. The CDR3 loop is CASSPAAKAYEQYF. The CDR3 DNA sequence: TGTGCCAGCAGCCCCGCCGCCAAGGCCTACGAGCAGTACTTC.

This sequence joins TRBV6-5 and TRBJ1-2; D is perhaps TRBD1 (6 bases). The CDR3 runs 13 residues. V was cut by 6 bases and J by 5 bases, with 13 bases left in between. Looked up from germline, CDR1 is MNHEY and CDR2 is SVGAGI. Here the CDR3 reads CASSPNREYGYTF. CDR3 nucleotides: TGTGCCAGCAGCCCCAACAGGGAATATGGCTACACCTTC.

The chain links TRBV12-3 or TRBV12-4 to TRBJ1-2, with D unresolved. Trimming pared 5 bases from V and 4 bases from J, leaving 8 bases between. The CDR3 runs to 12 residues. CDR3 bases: TGTGCCAGCAGTCTTCAGCGCTATGGCTACACCTTC. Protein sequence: CASSLQRYGYTF.

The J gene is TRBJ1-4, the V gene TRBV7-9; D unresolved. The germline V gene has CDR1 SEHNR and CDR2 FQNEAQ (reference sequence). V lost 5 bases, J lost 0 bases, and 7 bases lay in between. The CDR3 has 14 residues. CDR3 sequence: CASSPHPTNEKLFF. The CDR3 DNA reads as TGTGCCAGCAGCCCTCATCCAACTAATGAAAAACTGTTTTTT.

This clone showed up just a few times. The CDR3 region has the DNA TGTGCCACCAGCAGAGACCAGGGCCCCCGAGCTTTCTTT. Residues: CATSRDQGPRAFF. The chain joins TRBV15 to TRBJ1-1, with TRBD1 as a possible D gene (5 bases). CDR1 LNHNV and CDR2 YYDKDF come from the germline V gene (reference sequence). The CDR3 is made up of 13 amino acids. V was clipped by 0 bases and J by 10 bases, with 12 bases between them.

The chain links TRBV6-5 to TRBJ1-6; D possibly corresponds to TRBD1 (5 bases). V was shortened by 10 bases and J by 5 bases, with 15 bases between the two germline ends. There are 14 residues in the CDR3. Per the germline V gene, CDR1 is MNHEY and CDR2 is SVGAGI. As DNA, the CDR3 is TGTGCCACCACCCGGGGGGATAATAATTCACCCCTCCACTTT. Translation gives CATTRGDNNSPLHF.

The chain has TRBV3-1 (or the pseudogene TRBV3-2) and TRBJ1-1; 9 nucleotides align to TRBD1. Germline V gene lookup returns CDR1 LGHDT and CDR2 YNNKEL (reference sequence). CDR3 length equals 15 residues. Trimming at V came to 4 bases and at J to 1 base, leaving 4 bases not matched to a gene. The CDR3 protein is CASSRGQGKNTEAFF. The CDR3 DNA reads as TGTGCCAGCAGCCGGGGACAGGGTAAGAACACTGAAGCTTTCTTT.

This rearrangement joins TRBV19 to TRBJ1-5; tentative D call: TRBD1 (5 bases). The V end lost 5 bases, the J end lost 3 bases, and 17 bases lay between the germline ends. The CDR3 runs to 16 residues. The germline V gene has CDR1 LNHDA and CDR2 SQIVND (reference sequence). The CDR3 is CASSSTGTAYNQPQHF. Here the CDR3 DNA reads TGTGCCAGTAGTTCGACCGGGACCGCGTACAATCAGCCCCAGCATTTT.

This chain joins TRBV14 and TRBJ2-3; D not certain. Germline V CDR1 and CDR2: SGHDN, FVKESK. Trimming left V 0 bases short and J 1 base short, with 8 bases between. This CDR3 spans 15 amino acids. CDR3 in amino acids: CASSQDGIGTDTQYF. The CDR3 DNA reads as TGTGCCAGCAGCCAAGATGGCATAGGCACAGATACGCAGTATTTT.

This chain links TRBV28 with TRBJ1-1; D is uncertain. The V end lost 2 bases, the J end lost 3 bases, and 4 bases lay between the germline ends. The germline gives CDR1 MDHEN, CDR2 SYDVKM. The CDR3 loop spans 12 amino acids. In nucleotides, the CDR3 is TGTGCCAGCAGTTTAAGGTACACTGAAGCTTTCTTT. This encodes CASSLRYTEAFF.

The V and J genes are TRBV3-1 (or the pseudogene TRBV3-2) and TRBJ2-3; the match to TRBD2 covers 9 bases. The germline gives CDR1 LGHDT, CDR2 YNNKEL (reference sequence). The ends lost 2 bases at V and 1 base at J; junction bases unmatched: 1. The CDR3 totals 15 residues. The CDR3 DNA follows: TGTGCCAGCAGCCAATCTAGCGGGGGCACAGATACGCAGTATTTT. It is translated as CASSQSSGGTDTQYF.

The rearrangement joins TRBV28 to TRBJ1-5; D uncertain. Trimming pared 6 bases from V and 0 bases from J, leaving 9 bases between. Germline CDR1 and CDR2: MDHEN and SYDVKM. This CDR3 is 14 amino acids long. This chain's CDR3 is CASSSEFSNQPQHF. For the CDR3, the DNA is TGTGCCAGCAGCTCAGAGTTTAGCAATCAGCCCCAGCATTTT.

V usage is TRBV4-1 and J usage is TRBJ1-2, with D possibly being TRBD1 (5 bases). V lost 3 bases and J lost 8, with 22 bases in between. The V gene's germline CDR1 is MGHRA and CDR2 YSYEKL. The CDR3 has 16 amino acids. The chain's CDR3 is CASSHPLEGPHTGYTF. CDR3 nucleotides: TGCGCCAGCAGCCACCCCCTTGAGGGGCCCCATACCGGCTACACCTTC.

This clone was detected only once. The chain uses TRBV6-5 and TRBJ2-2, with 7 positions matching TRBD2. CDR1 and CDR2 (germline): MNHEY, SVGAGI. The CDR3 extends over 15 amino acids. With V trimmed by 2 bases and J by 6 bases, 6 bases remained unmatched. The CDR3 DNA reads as TGTGCCAGCAGTTACACGGTCGCGGGAGCCGGGGAGCTGTTTTTT. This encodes CASSYTVAGAGELFF.

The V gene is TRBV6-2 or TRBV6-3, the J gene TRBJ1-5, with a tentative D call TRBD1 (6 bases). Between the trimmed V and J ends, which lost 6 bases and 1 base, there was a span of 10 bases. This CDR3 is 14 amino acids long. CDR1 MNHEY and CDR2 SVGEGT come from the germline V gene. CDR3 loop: CASSLQGSNQPQHF. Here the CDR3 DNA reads TGTGCCAGCAGCCTGCAGGGGAGCAATCAGCCCCAGCATTTT.

The CDR3 spells CASRYGTGQETQYF. The CDR3, as DNA: TGCGCCAGCAGATATGGAACTGGCCAAGAGACCCAGTACTTC. The chain joins TRBV5-1 to TRBJ2-5; D is ambiguous. The CDR3 spans 14 residues. The germline V and J ends were trimmed by 5 bases and 1 base, with 12 bases remaining between them. The germline V gene encodes CDR1 SGHRS and CDR2 YFSETQ.

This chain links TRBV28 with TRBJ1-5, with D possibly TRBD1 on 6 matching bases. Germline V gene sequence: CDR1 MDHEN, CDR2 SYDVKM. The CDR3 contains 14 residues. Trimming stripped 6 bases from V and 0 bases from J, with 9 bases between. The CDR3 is CASRPGDSNQPQHF. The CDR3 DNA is TGTGCCAGCAGACCAGGGGATAGCAATCAGCCCCAGCATTTT.

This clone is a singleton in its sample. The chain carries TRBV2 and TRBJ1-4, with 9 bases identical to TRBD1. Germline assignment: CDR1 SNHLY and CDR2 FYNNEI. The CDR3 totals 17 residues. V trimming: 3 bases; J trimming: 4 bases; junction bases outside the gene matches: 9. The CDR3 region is CASSDRGTGIGNEKLFF. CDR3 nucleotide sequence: TGTGCCAGCAGTGATCGTGGGACAGGGATAGGTAATGAAAAACTGTTTTTT.

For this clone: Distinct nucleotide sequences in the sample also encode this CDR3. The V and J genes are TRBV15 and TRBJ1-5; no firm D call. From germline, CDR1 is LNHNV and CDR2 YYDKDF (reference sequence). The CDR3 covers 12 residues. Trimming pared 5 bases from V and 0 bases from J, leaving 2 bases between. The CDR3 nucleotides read TGTGCCACCAGCCTTAGCAATCAGCCCCAGCATTTT. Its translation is CATSLSNQPQHF.

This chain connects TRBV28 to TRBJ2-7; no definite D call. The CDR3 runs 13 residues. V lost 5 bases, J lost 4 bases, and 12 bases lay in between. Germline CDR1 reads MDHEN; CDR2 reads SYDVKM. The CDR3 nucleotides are TGTGCCAGCAGTACGTCATGGGAATACGAGCAGTACTTC. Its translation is CASSTSWEYEQYF.

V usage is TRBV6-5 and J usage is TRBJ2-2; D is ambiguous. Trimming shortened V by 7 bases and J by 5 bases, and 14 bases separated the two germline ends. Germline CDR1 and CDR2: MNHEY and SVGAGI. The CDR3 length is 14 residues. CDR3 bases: TGTGCCAGCACCCCGGACCGAACTACCGGGGAGCTGTTTTTT. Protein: CASTPDRTTGELFF.

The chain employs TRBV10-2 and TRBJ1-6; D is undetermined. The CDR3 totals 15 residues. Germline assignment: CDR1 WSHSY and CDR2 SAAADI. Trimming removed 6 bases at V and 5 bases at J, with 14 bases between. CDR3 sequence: CASRDMGTDNSPLHF. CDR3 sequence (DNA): TGCGCCAGCAGAGACATGGGAACAGATAATTCACCCCTCCACTTT.

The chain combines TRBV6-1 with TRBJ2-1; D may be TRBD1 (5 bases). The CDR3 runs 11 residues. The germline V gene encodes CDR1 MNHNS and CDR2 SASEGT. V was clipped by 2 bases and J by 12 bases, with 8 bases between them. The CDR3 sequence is CASSEQGMQFF. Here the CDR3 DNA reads TGTGCCAGCAGTGAACAGGGAATGCAGTTCTTC.

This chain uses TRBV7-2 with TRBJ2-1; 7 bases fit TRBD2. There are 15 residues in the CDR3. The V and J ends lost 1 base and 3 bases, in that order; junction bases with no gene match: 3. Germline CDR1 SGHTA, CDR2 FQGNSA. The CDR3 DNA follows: TGTGCCAGCAGCTTAGGGAGCGGGGTCTACAATGAGCAGTTCTTC. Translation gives CASSLGSGVYNEQFF.